A single sample is the source of the 18 T cell receptor beta chains below, sequenced in a study of chemoradiotherapy in HPV16-positive cancers. Data came from immunoSEQ multiplex PCR; TCRdb stores just in-frame clones and leaves some out. The sample carries about 29,000 clones, about 89% recorded once. Source: blood, taken from a patient who underwent chemoradiotherapy. The receptors here all came from a human donor with HPV-associated anogenital cancer.

The chain uses TRBV6-5 and TRBJ1-1; no clear D gene. The CDR3 has 14 residues. V lost 6 bases to trimming and J lost 0 bases, with 11 bases between them. CDR1 and CDR2 from the germline V gene are MNHEY and SVGAGI. For the CDR3, the DNA is TGTGCCAGCAGGGACCGAACTCTGAACACTGAAGCTTTCTTT. The encoded protein is CASRDRTLNTEAFF.

By frequency in the sample, this clone is large (0.1 to 1%). Other DNA sequences in the same sample also yield this CDR3. CDR3 in DNA: TGTGCCAGCAGTTTATCGAGGGGGGGACTTAATGGCTACACCTTC. Protein: CASSLSRGGLNGYTF. V gene TRBV27 combines with J gene TRBJ1-2, with D possibly TRBD1 on 6 matching bases. Trimming pared 0 bases from V and 6 bases from J, leaving 14 bases between. Germline loops: CDR1 MNHEY, CDR2 SMNVEV (reference sequence). This CDR3 is 15 amino acids long.

V is TRBV7-9 and J is TRBJ2-3, with 7 nucleotides matching TRBD1. This CDR3 has 14 amino acids. From germline, CDR1 is SEHNR and CDR2 FQNEAQ (reference sequence). Trimming at V came to 1 base and at J to 6 bases, leaving 4 bases not matched to a gene. The CDR3 region is CASSLGTGGDTQYF. The CDR3, as DNA: TGTGCCAGCAGCTTAGGGACAGGAGGCGATACGCAGTATTTT. Full variable domain (rest looked up from reference TRBV7-9 and TRBJ2-3): DTGVSQNPRHKITKRGQNVTFRCDPISEHNRLYWYRQTLGQGPEFLTYFQNEAQLEKSRLLSDRFSAERPKGSFSTLEIQRTEQGDSAMYLCASSLGTGGDTQYFGPGTRLTVL.

The chain uses TRBV2 and TRBJ2-7, with 10 positions matching TRBD1. There are 14 residues in the CDR3. V shed 11 bases and J 2 bases; nucleotides not matched to a gene: 9. The germline gives CDR1 SNHLY, CDR2 FYNNEI. CDR3 bases: TGTGCCGGCGGCCGGGGACAGGGGACCTACGAGCAGTACTTC. Encoded protein: CAGGRGQGTYEQYF.

V and J are TRBV21-1 and TRBJ2-1; the table names TRBD1, a call not compared with the DNA. TRBV21-1 is flagged as a pseudogene. The CDR3 spans 14 residues. The CDR3 reads CASSSTGVGNEQFF. The CDR3 bases are TGTGCCAGCAGCAGTACAGGGGTTGGGAATGAGCAGTTCTTC.

V is TRBV11-2 and J is TRBJ2-7; TRBD2 matches 7 bases. CDR3 length: 16 residues. Germline loops: CDR1 SGHAT, CDR2 FQNNGV. V lost 6 bases to trimming and J lost 2 bases; unmatched junction nucleotides: 13. DNA of the CDR3: TGTGCCAGCAGTCTTCGAAGGAGCGGGGCAACCTACGAGCAGTACTTC. Protein sequence: CASSLRRSGATYEQYF.

This clone was seen once. The V gene is TRBV15, the J gene TRBJ1-5, with 9 bases lining up with TRBD1. Germline CDR1 reads LNHNV; CDR2 reads YYDKDF (reference sequence). The CDR3 has 16 residues. V gave up 4 bases and J gave up 1 base; unmatched junction bases: 5. The CDR3 DNA reads TGTGCCACCAGCAAGGACAGGGGAGCGAGCAATCAGCCCCAGCATTTT. Protein product: CATSKDRGASNQPQHF.

The chain is built from TRBV7-2 and TRBJ2-2; no clear D gene. The CDR3 is 12 residues long. With 6 bases removed from V and 4 bases from J, the gap between germline ends came to 6 bases. The V gene's germline CDR1 is SGHTA and CDR2 FQGNSA. The CDR3 nucleotides read TGTGCCAGCAGGACGGTCACCGGGGAGCTGTTTTTT. This encodes CASRTVTGELFF.

The V gene is TRBV5-1, the J gene TRBJ1-2, with 9 bases lining up with TRBD1. Losses at the gene ends were 2 bases for V and 3 bases for J; bases not matched to a gene: 11. CDR1 and CDR2 (germline): SGHRS, YFSETQ. CDR3 length: 17 residues. Here the CDR3 reads CASSLFNRGQGDYGYTF. The DNA of the CDR3 is TGCGCCAGCAGCTTATTTAACAGGGGGCAGGGAGACTATGGCTACACCTTC. Combining the CDR3 with reference TRBV5-1 and TRBJ1-2 gives the whole variable domain KAGVTQTPRYLIKTRGQQVTLSCSPISGHRSVSWYQQTPGQGLQFLFEYFSETQRNKGNFPGRFSGRQFSNSRSEMNVSTLELGDSALYLCASSLFNRGQGDYGYTFGSGTRLTVV.

V is TRBV1 and J is TRBJ2-3; the table's D call, TRBD1, has no DNA check behind it. TRBV1 is designated a pseudogene. The CDR3 consists of 15 residues. The CDR3 region is CTSSPGGAGTDTQYF. CDR3 sequence (DNA): TGCACCAGCAGCCCAGGGGGAGCTGGCACAGATACGCAGTATTTT.

The table lists this clone with a count of one. The chain has TRBV7-6 and TRBJ2-3; D might be TRBD2 (5 bases). Germline V gives CDR1 SGHVS, CDR2 FNYEAQ. Trimming pared 4 bases from V and 6 bases from J, leaving 17 bases between. This CDR3 has 15 amino acids. The CDR3 sequence: CASSSGSASRDTQYF. For the CDR3, the DNA is TGTGCCAGCAGCTCCGGTAGCGCTAGTCGGGATACGCAGTATTTT.

The chain couples TRBV18 to TRBJ2-1; the match to TRBD2 covers 14 bases. Losses at the gene ends were 4 bases for V and 8 bases for J; bases not matched to a gene: 4. The CDR3 is 15 amino acids. Looked up from germline, CDR1 is KGHSH and CDR2 is LQKENI. The CDR3 nucleotides are TGTGCCAGCTCACTGGGGACTAGCGGGAGCTATGAGCAGTTCTTC. It codes for CASSLGTSGSYEQFF.

This clone was counted once. This chain uses TRBV5-1 with TRBJ2-1; D possibly corresponds to TRBD2 (7 bases). The CDR3 extends over 14 amino acids. Trimming stripped 3 bases from V and 9 bases from J, with 16 bases between. Germline CDR1 and CDR2: SGHRS and YFSETQ. The CDR3 coding sequence is TGCGCCAGCAGCTCGGCTGCGGGGGCCAGTGAGCAGTTCTTC. Its protein product is CASSSAAGASEQFF.

This chain joins TRBV7-2 and TRBJ2-2; tentative D call: TRBD1 (5 bases). In germline, CDR1 is SGHTA, CDR2 FQGNSA. Trimming cost V 5 bases and J 0 bases, with 10 bases left between them. The CDR3 length is 15 residues. CDR3 sequence reads: CASSPRQSNTGELFF. The CDR3 DNA follows: TGTGCCAGCAGCCCAAGACAGTCGAACACCGGGGAGCTGTTTTTT.

This clone was observed a single time. The chain carries TRBV30 and TRBJ2-7, with D possibly TRBD1 on 6 matching bases. CDR3 length: 14 residues. Germline V gene data show CDR1 as GTSNPN and CDR2 as SVGIG (reference sequence). The V and J ends lost 4 bases and 2 bases respectively, with 15 bases between them. This CDR3 is CAWMGPEGAYEQYF. In nucleotides, the CDR3 is TGTGCCTGGATGGGCCCCGAGGGGGCCTACGAGCAGTACTTC. Full variable domain (missing parts from reference TRBV30 and TRBJ2-7): SQTIHQWPATLVQPVGSPLSLECTVEGTSNPNLYWYRQAAGRGLQLLFYSVGIGQISSEVPQNLSASRPQDRQFILSSKKLLLSDSGFYLCAWMGPEGAYEQYFGPGTRLTVT.

The V gene is TRBV27, the J gene TRBJ1-6, with D perhaps TRBD1 (6 bases). This CDR3 is 15 amino acids long. Trimming took off 5 bases at V and 7 bases at J, with 15 bases between the two ends. Germline loops: CDR1 MNHEY, CDR2 SMNVEV (reference sequence). The CDR3 here is CASSPGGAGNSPLHF. Here the CDR3 DNA reads TGTGCCAGCAGTCCCGGGGGGGCAGGGAATTCACCCCTCCACTTT.

The rearrangement uses TRBV18 and TRBJ1-5, with TRBD1 identical over 10 bases. The germline V gene has CDR1 KGHSH and CDR2 LQKENI. V gave up 6 bases and J gave up 4 bases; unmatched junction bases: 9. There are 16 residues in the CDR3. In DNA form, the CDR3 reads TGTGCCAGCTCCCGACGGGGACAGGGGATGAATCAGCCCCAGCATTTT. This translates into CASSRRGQGMNQPQHF.

The V gene is TRBV7-8, the J gene TRBJ2-5; 9 bases map to TRBD1. Per the germline V gene, CDR1 is SGHVS and CDR2 is FQNEAQ. The CDR3 sequence is 16 residues long. Losses at the gene ends were 4 bases for V and 3 bases for J; bases not matched to a gene: 9. The DNA of the CDR3 is TGTGCCAGCAGCTATCAACCGGGACAGGGCAAAGAGACCCAGTACTTC. Its protein is CASSYQPGQGKETQYF.